This TCR beta chain was retrieved from a study of T cell repertoires in cytomegalovirus infection. At the level of the study: Researchers turned to recently identified HLA-C-restricted CMV epitopes as well as well-studied HLA-B-restricted ones.

Study-wide findings and caveats: Dominant in the ex vivo response were TCR beta clonotypes restricted by HLA-C and specific for CMV.

This clonotype was seen repeatedly, ten times or more. Its antigen is not known. This CDR3 has 17 residues. Per the germline V gene, CDR1 is MNHEY and CDR2 is SVGEGT. Trimming took 0 bases from V and 0 from J, leaving 14 bases between them. TCRdb re-called the reads with MiXCR, one entry per CDR3 protein. Among about 310,000 distinct CDR3 sequences, around 25% were seen once, and the ten largest hold roughly 15%. The chain employs TRBV6-2 or TRBV6-3 and TRBJ1-1; D perhaps matches TRBD1 (5 bases). This TCR came from a human donor in good health (CMV status not recorded). Some clones in this sample may be carry-over from other donors' samples. This specimen consisted of cultured PBMCs, obtained from culture after CMV antigen stimulation. CDR3 residues: CASSYSGSGPMNTEAFF. The CDR3, as DNA: TGTGCCAGCAGTTACTCGGGCTCAGGGCCCATGAACACTGAAGCTTTCTTT.